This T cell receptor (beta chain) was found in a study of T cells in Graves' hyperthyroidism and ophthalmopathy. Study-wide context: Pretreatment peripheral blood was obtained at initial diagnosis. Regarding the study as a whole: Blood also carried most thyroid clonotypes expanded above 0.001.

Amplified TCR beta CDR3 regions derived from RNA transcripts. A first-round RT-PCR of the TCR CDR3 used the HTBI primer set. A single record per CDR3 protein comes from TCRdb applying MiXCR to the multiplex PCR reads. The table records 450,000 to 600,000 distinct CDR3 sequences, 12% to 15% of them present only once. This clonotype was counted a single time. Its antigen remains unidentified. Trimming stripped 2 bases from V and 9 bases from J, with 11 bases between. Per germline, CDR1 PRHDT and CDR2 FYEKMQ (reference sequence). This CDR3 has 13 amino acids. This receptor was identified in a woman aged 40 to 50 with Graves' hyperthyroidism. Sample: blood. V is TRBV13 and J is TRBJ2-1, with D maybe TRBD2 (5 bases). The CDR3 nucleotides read TGTGCCAGCAGCTTAACTAATCGGGGTGAGCAGTTCTTC. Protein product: CASSLTNRGEQFF.